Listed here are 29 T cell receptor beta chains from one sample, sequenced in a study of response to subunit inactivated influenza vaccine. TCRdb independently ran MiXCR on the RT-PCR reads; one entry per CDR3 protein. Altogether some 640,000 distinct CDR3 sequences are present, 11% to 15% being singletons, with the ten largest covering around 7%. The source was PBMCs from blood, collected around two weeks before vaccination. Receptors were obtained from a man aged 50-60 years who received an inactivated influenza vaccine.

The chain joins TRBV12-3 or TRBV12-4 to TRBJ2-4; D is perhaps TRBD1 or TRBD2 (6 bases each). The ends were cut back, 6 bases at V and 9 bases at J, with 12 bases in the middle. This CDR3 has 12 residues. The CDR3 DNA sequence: TGTGCCAGCAGACCACAGGGAGGCATTCAGTACTTC. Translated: CASRPQGGIQYF.

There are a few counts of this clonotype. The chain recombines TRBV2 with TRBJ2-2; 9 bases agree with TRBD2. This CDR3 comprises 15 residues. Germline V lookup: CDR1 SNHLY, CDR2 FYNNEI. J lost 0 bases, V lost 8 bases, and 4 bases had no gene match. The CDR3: CASGGLASNTGELFF. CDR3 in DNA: TGTGCCAGCGGCGGACTAGCGTCGAACACCGGGGAGCTGTTTTTT. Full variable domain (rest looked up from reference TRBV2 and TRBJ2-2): EPEVTQTPSHQVTQMGQEVILRCVPISNHLYFYWYRQILGQKVEFLVSFYNNEISEKSEIFDDQFSVERPDGSNFTLKIRSTKLEDSAMYFCASGGLASNTGELFFGEGSRLTVL.

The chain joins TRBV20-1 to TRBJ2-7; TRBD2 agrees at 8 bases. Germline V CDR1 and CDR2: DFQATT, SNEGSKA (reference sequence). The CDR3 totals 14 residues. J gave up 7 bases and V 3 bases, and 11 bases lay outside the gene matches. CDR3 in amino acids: CSARRTGPGGEQYF. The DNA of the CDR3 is TGCAGTGCTAGGAGGACGGGGCCGGGGGGGGAGCAGTACTTC.

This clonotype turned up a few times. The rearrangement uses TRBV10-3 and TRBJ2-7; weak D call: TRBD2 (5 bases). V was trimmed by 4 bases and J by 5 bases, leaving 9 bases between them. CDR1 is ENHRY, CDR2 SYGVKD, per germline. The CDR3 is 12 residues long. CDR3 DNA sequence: TGTGCCATCAGTGTTAGCGTGGACGAGCAGTACTTC. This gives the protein CAISVSVDEQYF.

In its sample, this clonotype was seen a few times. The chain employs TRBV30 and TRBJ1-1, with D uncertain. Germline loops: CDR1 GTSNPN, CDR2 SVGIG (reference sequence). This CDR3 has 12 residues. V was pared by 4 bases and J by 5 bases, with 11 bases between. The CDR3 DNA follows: TGTGCCTGGACCCCGGGGAAGACTGAAGCTTTCTTT. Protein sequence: CAWTPGKTEAFF.

In DNA, the CDR3 is TGCGCCAGCAGCCTGTTGGGGTTTTATAATTCACCCCTCCACTTT. Amino acids: CASSLLGFYNSPLHF. V and J are TRBV4-1 and TRBJ1-6; unclear D gene. V was shortened by 4 bases and J by 4 bases, with 11 bases between the two germline ends. The CDR3 sequence is 15 residues long. CDR1 MGHRA and CDR2 YSYEKL come from the germline V gene.

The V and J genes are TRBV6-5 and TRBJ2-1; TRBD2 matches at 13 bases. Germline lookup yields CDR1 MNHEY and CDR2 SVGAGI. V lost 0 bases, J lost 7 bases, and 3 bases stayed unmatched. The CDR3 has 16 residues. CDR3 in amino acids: CASSYSGTSGTNEQFF. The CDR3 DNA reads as TGTGCCAGCAGTTACTCCGGGACTAGCGGGACAAATGAGCAGTTCTTC.

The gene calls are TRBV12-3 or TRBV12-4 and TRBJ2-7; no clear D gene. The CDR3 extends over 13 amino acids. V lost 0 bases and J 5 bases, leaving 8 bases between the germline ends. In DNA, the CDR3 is TGTGCCAGCAGTTTAGCGCTGTTCCACGAGCAGTACTTC. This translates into CASSLALFHEQYF.

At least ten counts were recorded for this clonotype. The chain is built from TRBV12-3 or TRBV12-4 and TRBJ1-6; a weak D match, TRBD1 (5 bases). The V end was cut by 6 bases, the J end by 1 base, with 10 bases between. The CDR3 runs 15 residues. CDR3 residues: CASSPDSSYNSPLHF. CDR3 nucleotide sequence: TGTGCCAGCAGCCCCGACAGTTCCTATAATTCACCCCTCCACTTT.

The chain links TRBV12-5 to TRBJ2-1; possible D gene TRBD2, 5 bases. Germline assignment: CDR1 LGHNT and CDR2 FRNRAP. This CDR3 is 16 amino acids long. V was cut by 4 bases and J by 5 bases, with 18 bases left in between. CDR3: CASGSPSGPGNNEQFF. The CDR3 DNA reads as TGTGCTAGTGGTTCCCCCTCCGGGCCGGGAAACAATGAGCAGTTCTTC.

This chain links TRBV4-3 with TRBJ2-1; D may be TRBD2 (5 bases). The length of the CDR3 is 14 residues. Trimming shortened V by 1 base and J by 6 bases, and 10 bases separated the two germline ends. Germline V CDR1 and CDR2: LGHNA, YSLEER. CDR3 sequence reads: CASSQVQRANEQFF. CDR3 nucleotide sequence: TGCGCCAGCAGCCAAGTCCAGAGGGCCAATGAGCAGTTCTTC.

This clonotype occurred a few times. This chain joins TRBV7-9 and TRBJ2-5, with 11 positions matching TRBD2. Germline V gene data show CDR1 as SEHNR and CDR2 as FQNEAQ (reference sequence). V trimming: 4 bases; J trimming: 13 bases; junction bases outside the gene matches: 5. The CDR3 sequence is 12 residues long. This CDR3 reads CASSSLAGVGYF. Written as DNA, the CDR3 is TGTGCCAGCAGCTCACTAGCGGGAGTGGGGTACTTC. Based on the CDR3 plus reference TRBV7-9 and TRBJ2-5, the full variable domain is DTGVSQNPRHKITKRGQNVTFRCDPISEHNRLYWYRQTLGQGPEFLTYFQNEAQLEKSRLLSDRFSAERPKGSFSTLEIQRTEQGDSAMYLCASSSLAGVGYFGPGTRLLVL.

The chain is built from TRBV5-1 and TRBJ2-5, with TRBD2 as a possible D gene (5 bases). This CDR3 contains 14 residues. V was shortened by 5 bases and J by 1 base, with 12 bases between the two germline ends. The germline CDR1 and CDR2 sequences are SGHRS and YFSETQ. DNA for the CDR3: TGCGCCAGCAGTGGCGGGTCCATCCAAGAGACCCAGTACTTC. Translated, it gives CASSGGSIQETQYF.

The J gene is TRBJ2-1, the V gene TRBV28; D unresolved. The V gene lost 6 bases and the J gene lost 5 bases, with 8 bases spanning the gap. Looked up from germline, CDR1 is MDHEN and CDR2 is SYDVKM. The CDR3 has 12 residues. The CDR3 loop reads CASRELNNEQFF. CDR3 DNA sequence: TGTGCCAGCAGGGAACTCAACAATGAGCAGTTCTTC.

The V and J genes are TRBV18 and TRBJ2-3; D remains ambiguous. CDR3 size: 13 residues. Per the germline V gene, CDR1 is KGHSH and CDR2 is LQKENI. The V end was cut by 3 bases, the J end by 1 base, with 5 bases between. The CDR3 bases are TGTGCCAGCTCACCGATGGGCACAGATACGCAGTATTTT. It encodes CASSPMGTDTQYF.

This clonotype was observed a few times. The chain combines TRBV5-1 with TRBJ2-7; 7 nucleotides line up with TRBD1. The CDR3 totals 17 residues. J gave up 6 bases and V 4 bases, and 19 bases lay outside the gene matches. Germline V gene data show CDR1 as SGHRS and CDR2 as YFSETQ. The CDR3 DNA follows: TGCGCCAGCAGCGGCGACAGTACAGGGGATCCGGGTGGCGAGCAGTACTTC. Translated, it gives CASSGDSTGDPGGEQYF.

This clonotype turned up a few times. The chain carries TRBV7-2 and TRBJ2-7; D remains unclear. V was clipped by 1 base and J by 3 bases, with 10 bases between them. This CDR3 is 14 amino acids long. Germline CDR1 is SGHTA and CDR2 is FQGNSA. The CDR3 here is CASSLGAELYEQYF. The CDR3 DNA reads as TGTGCCAGCAGCTTAGGGGCGGAACTCTACGAGCAGTACTTC.

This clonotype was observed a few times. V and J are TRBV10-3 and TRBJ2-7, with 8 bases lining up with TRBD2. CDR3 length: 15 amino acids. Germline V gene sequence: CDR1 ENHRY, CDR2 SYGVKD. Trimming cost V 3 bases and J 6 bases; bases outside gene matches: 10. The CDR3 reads CAISEVTGGPSEQYF. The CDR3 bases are TGTGCCATCAGTGAAGTGACGGGAGGGCCCTCCGAGCAGTACTTC.

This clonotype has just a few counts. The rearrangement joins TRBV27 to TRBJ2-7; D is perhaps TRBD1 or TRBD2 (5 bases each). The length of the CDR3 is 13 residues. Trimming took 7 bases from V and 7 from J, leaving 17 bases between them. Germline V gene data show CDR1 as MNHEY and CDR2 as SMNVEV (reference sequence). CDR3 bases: TGTGCCAGCATCTCGCAGGGACGTGGTGAGCAGTACTTC. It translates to CASISQGRGEQYF.

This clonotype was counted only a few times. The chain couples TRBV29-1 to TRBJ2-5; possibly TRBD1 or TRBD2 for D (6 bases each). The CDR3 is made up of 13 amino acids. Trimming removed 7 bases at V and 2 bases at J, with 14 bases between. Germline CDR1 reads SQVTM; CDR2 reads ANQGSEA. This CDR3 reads CSGVRGAQETQYF. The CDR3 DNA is TGCAGCGGGGTGAGGGGGGCTCAAGAGACCCAGTACTTC. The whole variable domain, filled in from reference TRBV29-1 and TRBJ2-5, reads SAVISQKPSRDICQRGTSLTIQCQVDSQVTMMFWYRQQPGQSLTLIATANQGSEATYESGFVIDKFPISRPNLTFSTLTVSNMSPEDSSIYLCSGVRGAQETQYFGPGTRLLVL.

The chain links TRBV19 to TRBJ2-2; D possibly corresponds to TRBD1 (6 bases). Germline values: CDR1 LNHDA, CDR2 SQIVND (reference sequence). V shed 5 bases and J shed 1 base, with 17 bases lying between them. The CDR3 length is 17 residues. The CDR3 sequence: CASSLPADRLNTGELFF. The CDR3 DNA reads TGTGCCAGTAGTCTACCCGCGGACAGACTGAACACCGGGGAGCTGTTTTTT.

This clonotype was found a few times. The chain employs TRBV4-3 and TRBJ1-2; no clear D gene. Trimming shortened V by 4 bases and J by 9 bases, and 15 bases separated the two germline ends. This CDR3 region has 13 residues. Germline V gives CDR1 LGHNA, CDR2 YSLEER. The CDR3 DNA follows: TGCGCCAGCAGCCTCCCGGGAGGCGGGAGCTACACCTTC. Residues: CASSLPGGGSYTF.

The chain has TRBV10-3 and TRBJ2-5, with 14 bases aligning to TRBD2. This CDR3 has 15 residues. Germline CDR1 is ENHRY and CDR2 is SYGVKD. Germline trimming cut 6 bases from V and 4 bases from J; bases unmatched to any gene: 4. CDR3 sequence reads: CAIRTSGGVGETQYF. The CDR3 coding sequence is TGTGCCATCAGGACTAGCGGGGGGGTAGGAGAGACCCAGTACTTC.

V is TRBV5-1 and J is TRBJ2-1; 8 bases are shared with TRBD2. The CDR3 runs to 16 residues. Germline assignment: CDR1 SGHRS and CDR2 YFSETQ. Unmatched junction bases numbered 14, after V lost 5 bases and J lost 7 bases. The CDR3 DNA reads TGCGCCAGCAGGGATGGGGGCCCTCCGGGGGGGAATGAGCAGTTCTTC. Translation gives CASRDGGPPGGNEQFF.

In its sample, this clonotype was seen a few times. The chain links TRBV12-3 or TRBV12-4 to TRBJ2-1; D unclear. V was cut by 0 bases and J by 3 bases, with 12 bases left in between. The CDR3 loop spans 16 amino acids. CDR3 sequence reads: CASSLATYTIYNEQFF. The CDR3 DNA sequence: TGTGCCAGCAGTTTAGCGACTTACACGATCTACAATGAGCAGTTCTTC.

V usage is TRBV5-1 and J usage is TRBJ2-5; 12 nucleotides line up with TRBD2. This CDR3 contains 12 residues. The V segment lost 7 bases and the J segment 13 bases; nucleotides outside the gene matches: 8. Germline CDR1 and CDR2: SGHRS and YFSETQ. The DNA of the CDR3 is TGCGCCAGCGGTGGACTAGCGGGGATTGGGTACTTC. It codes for CASGGLAGIGYF.

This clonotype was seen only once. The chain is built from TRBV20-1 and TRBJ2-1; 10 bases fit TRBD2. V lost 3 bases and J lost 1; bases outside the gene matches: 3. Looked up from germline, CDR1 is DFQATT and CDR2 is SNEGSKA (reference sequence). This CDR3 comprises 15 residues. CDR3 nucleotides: TGCAGTGCTAGTGTAGCGGGGGGATCCTACAATGAGCAGTTCTTC. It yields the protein CSASVAGGSYNEQFF.

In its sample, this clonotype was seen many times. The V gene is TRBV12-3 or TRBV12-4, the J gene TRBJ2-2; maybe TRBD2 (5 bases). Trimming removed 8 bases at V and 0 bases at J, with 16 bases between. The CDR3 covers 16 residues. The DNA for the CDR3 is TGTGCCAGCGTACCGGGGATCACGCCGAACACCGGGGAGCTGTTTTTT. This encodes CASVPGITPNTGELFF.

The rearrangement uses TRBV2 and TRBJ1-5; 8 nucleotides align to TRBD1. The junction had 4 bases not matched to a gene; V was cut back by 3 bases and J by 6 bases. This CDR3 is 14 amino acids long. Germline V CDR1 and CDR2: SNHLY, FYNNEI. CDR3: CASSEQGARQPQHF. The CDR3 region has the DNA TGTGCCAGCAGTGAGCAGGGGGCCCGTCAGCCCCAGCATTTT. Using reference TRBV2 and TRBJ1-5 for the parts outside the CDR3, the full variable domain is EPEVTQTPSHQVTQMGQEVILRCVPISNHLYFYWYRQILGQKVEFLVSFYNNEISEKSEIFDDQFSVERPDGSNFTLKIRSTKLEDSAMYFCASSEQGARQPQHFGDGTRLSIL.